This T cell receptor (beta chain) was recovered during a study of beta chain features in type 1 diabetes. Whole-study results and caveats: For Type 1 diabetes patients, all four CD4+ subsets carried TCRB CDR3s that were moderately but significantly shorter.

CDR1 and CDR2 (germline): MNHEY, SVGAGI. This CDR3 contains 15 residues. Trimming pared 6 bases from V and 4 bases from J, leaving 19 bases between. Turning to this clone: What it recognizes is unknown.

TCRB transcripts that were expressed got sequenced, as all of the isolated RNA had been reverse transcribed. The table came from immunoSEQ multiplex PCR; TCRdb's copy has only in-frame clones and leaves some out. Among 600,000 to 700,000 clones listed, around an eighth were seen once. A sort by CD45RO/CCR7/CD25/CD127/CD95/CD27 yielded CD4+ naive, central memory, regulatory and stem cell-like memory cells. The receptor was isolated from a young man with type 1 diabetes. The chain recombines TRBV6-5 with TRBJ2-7; weak D call: TRBD1 (5 bases). Sequenced input: naive CD4+ T cells from blood. The chain's CDR3 is CASRPLGQGPYEQYF. CDR3 in DNA: TGTGCCAGCAGGCCCCTAGGACAAGGACCTTACGAGCAGTACTTC.